This T cell receptor beta chain comes out of a study of blood T cell repertoires in COVID-19. Authors' methods: Counts of nucleated cells, estimated from reference gene primer amplification, were obtained. TCRdb's table, derived via immunoSEQ multiplex PCR, lists solely in-frame clones and lacks some. For V, J and clone size, that table is used; D and trimming come from the DNA. The table has some 330,000 clones, about nine tenths seen once; the top ten hold roughly 1.9%. Trimming removed 5 bases at V and 5 bases at J, with 19 bases between. Germline V gene sequence: CDR1 LNHDA, CDR2 SQIVND (reference sequence). The CDR3 consists of 15 residues.

This receptor was identified in a woman in her 30s with COVID-19, enrolled during active disease. Material for sequencing was peripheral blood. This rearrangement joins TRBV19 to TRBJ2-7; weak D call: TRBD1 (6 bases). CDR3 in DNA: TGTGCCAGTAGTTTGGGCGGACAGAGGAACAACGAGCAGTACTTC. Its translation: CASSLGGQRNNEQYF.